This passage covers 4 T cell receptor beta chains from one sample sequenced in a study of T cell responses to AZD1222 COVID-19 vaccine. The protocol was immunoSEQ multiplex PCR, while the TCRdb copy is restricted to in-frame clones and leaves out a portion. This sample has approximately 150,000 clones; more than 85% occur once, and the top ten carry about 12%. This material consisted of peripheral blood, taken after recovery from COVID-19. All receptors come from an adult who had recovered from COVID-19.

The V and J genes are TRBV27 and TRBJ2-4; 11 positions match TRBD2. Trimming took 3 bases from V and 7 from J; bases not matched to a gene: 14. This CDR3 has 18 amino acids. Germline V lookup: CDR1 MNHEY, CDR2 SMNVEV (reference sequence). The CDR3 nucleotides read TGTGCCAGCAGTTTCACTAGCGGGAGTAGGGTACTGGGGAACATTCAGTACTTC. This gives the protein CASSFTSGSRVLGNIQYF.

The chain recombines TRBV24-1 with TRBJ2-3; D uncertain. Germline V CDR1 and CDR2: KGHDR, SFDVKD. Between the trimmed V and J ends, which lost 3 bases and 2 bases, there was a span of 14 bases. The CDR3 sequence is 16 residues long. The CDR3 DNA follows: TGTGCCACCAGTGATCGGACGGATTGGTACACAGATACGCAGTATTTT. It is translated as CATSDRTDWYTDTQYF.

This clone was picked up a small number of times. The chain carries TRBV12-3 or TRBV12-4 and TRBJ1-1, with D unclear. Trimming cost V 3 bases and J 1 base, with 6 bases left between them. The CDR3 runs to 13 residues. The CDR3 nucleotides are TGTGCCAGCAGTTTGAAGGAGAACACTGAAGCTTTCTTT. This sequence encodes CASSLKENTEAFF.

This chain uses TRBV6-4 with TRBJ1-1, with unresolved D. Germline V CDR1 and CDR2: MRHNA, SNTAGT. The CDR3 contains 14 residues. Trimming cost V 0 bases and J 2 bases, with 7 bases left between them. As DNA, the CDR3 is TGTGCCAGCAGTGACTCAGGAGATAACACTGAAGCTTTCTTT. It yields the protein CASSDSGDNTEAFF.